Listed below are T cell receptor beta chains from one sample, sequenced in a study of CD8 T cells in ankylosing spondylitis. TCRdb re-analysed the 5' RACE reads in MiXCR, keeping a single row per CDR3 protein. The sample has nearly 250,000 distinct CDR3 sequences; roughly 32% are singletons. Material: blood, either unsorted or a sorted T cell fraction (not recorded which). These receptors came from a male donor with ankylosing spondylitis or in good health (not recorded which). Both conserved end residues are part of each CDR3. Each record gives: V gene, J gene, clone size, D gene, CDR3 protein, CDR3 DNA. The D gene is left open where the match is weak. Part of the rows lack a size; the others show once, few, many or a class for expanded clones.

V: TRBV21-1
J: TRBJ2-1
size: NA
D: NA
CDR3: CASSPLWTEQFF
DNA: TGTGCCAGCAGCCCCTTGTGGACTGAGCAGTTCTTC

V: TRBV7-8
J: TRBJ2-4
size: NA
D: TRBD1
CDR3: CASSLAHRGNIIAKNIQYF
DNA: TGTGCCAGCAGCTTAGCCCACAGGGGCAACATAATAGCCAAAAACATTCAGTACTTC

V: TRBV5-6
J: TRBJ2-5
size: NA
D: NA
CDR3: CASSLYGLVPQETQYF
DNA: TGTGCCAGCAGCTTGTATGGTTTGGTACCCCAAGAGACCCAGTACTTC

V: TRBV20-1
J: TRBJ1-1
size: few
D: TRBD1
CDR3: CSAGDRGPTRTEAFF
DNA: TGCAGTGCTGGAGACAGGGGACCGACGAGGACTGAAGCTTTCTTT

V: TRBV5-1
J: TRBJ2-3
size: few
D: TRBD1
CDR3: CASSLWDRPTDTQYF
DNA: TGCGCCAGCAGCTTGTGGGACAGACCTACAGATACGCAGTATTTT

V: TRBV12-3/TRBV12-4
J: TRBJ2-4
size: few
D: NA
CDR3: CASSFRPLTLAKNIQYF
DNA: TGTGCCAGCAGTTTCCGACCACTTACCTTAGCCAAAAACATTCAGTACTTC

V: TRBV5-1
J: TRBJ2-3
size: NA
D: NA
CDR3: CASSLASYTDTQYF
DNA: TGCGCCAGCAGCTTGGCTTCTTACACAGATACGCAGTATTTT

V: TRBV12-3/TRBV12-4
J: TRBJ2-2
size: NA
D: NA
CDR3: CASRAETNTGELFF
DNA: TGTGCCAGCAGGGCGGAGACGAACACCGGGGAGCTGTTTTTT

V: TRBV3-1
J: TRBJ2-3
size: NA
D: TRBD2
CDR3: CASSQDRRLAEDTQYF
DNA: TGTGCCAGCAGCCAAGATCGGAGACTAGCGGAAGATACGCAGTATTTT

V: TRBV9
J: TRBJ2-7
size: NA
D: TRBD2
CDR3: CASSAFSSGSREQYF
DNA: TGTGCCAGCAGCGCTTTCTCTAGCGGGAGCCGGGAGCAGTACTTC

V: TRBV6-5
J: TRBJ2-7
size: few
D: NA
CDR3: CASSYSGVSGTGQYF
DNA: TGTGCCAGCAGTTACTCGGGTGTATCTGGGACCGGGCAGTACTTC

V: TRBV11-2
J: TRBJ1-2
size: few
D: TRBD1
CDR3: CASRPIGTGANGYTF
DNA: TGTGCCAGCAGACCCATTGGGACAGGGGCGAATGGCTACACCTTC

V: TRBV18
J: TRBJ2-3
size: NA
D: NA
CDR3: CASSPAENTDTQYF
DNA: TGTGCCAGCTCACCAGCTGAGAACACAGATACGCAGTATTTT

V: TRBV4-2
J: TRBJ1-4
size: NA
D: NA
CDR3: CASSQVGREKLFF
DNA: TGTGCCAGCAGCCAAGTGGGGCGGGAAAAACTGTTTTTT

V: TRBV7-2
J: TRBJ2-1
size: few
D: NA
CDR3: CASTKAGRQYNEQFF
DNA: TGTGCCAGCACCAAGGCGGGTAGACAATACAATGAGCAGTTCTTC

V: TRBV20-1
J: TRBJ2-5
size: few
D: TRBD1
CDR3: CSALGQGGQETQYF
DNA: TGCAGTGCTTTAGGACAGGGGGGTCAAGAGACCCAGTACTTC

V: TRBV29-1
J: TRBJ2-3
size: many
D: NA
CDR3: CSVEEWVQSDTQYF
DNA: TGCAGCGTTGAAGAATGGGTTCAGTCAGATACGCAGTATTTT

V: TRBV7-6
J: TRBJ2-7
size: NA
D: NA
CDR3: CASSLETDSYEQYF
DNA: TGTGCCAGCAGCTTAGAGACAGACTCCTACGAGCAGTACTTC

V: TRBV7-3
J: TRBJ2-3
size: NA
D: NA
CDR3: CASSLDFLDTQYF
DNA: TGTGCCAGCAGCTTGGACTTTTTGGATACGCAGTATTTT

V: TRBV3-1
J: TRBJ1-4
size: few
D: NA
CDR3: CASSQRTGGEKLFF
DNA: TGTGCCAGCAGCCAAAGAACTGGGGGTGAAAAACTGTTTTTT

V: TRBV20-1
J: TRBJ2-7
size: few
D: NA
CDR3: CSAAWGGTYEQYF
DNA: TGCAGTGCCGCGTGGGGGGGCACCTACGAGCAGTACTTC

V: TRBV20-1
J: TRBJ2-3
size: many
D: NA
CDR3: CSAPKRGITTDTQYF
DNA: TGCAGTGCTCCAAAACGGGGGATTACTACAGATACGCAGTATTTT

V: TRBV28
J: TRBJ2-7
size: NA
D: TRBD1
CDR3: CASTLRTGNDEQYF
DNA: TGTGCCAGCACCCTTCGGACAGGGAACGACGAGCAGTACTTC

V: TRBV10-2
J: TRBJ2-3
size: few
D: NA
CDR3: CASSEPPTDTQYF
DNA: TGCGCCAGCAGTGAGCCCCCGACAGATACGCAGTATTTT

V: TRBV29-1
J: TRBJ1-1
size: few
D: NA
CDR3: CSVEVVVEGEAFF
DNA: TGCAGCGTTGAAGTTGTGGTAGAGGGTGAAGCTTTCTTT

V: TRBV12-3/TRBV12-4
J: TRBJ2-1
size: few
D: NA
CDR3: CASSFVGDLGEF
DNA: TGTGCCAGCAGTTTCGTTGGGGACCTGGGTGAGTTC

V: TRBV5-6
J: TRBJ2-2
size: few
D: NA
CDR3: CASSLGQMNTGELFF
DNA: TGTGCCAGCAGCTTGGGGCAGATGAACACCGGGGAGCTGTTTTTT

V: TRBV24-1
J: TRBJ2-1
size: NA
D: NA
CDR3: CATSDPPNEQFF
DNA: TGTGCCACCAGTGATCCCCCTAATGAGCAGTTCTTC

V: TRBV12-3/TRBV12-4
J: TRBJ2-3
size: NA
D: NA
CDR3: CASSKGPGGDTQYF
DNA: TGTGCCAGCAGTAAGGGACCCGGTGGAGATACGCAGTATTTT